This entry describes one T cell receptor beta chain. What it binds is not known. The germline V gene has CDR1 SGHRS and CDR2 YFSETQ. The CDR3 consists of 14 residues. The record originates from a study of T cells expressing NK-cell markers. TCRdb processed the 5' RACE reads again and assigns one entry to each CDR3 protein, with no DNA. Its clone listing holds some 500,000 distinct CDR3 sequences. Study-wide results and caveats: Top CD8+ clonotypes included the dominant CD3+CD56+NKG2C+ clonotypes in roughly 6 donors.

This chain connects TRBV5-1 to TRBJ2-5; TCRdb's assignment of TRBD2 cannot be checked, as there is no DNA. The sequence derives from a woman between 45 and 60 years old in good health. Sequenced material: blood T cells: a sorted CD56 or NKG2C T cell subset, CD4+ or CD8+ T cells, or bulk PBMC T cells (not recorded which). The CDR3: CASSRTSGEETQYF.